A single sample gave rise to the 2 T cell receptor beta chains below, sequenced in a study of immune evolution from preneoplasia to lung adenocarcinoma. Produced via immunoSEQ multiplex PCR; TCRdb's table is partial and in-frame only. The sample lists roughly 35,000 clones; roughly 68% were seen once. Sequencing input: FFPE invasive lung adenocarcinoma tissue. All receptors derive from a person between 55 and 70 years old with lung adenocarcinoma.

This clone occurred once. V gene TRBV30 combines with J gene TRBJ1-1; D call uncertain. With 4 bases removed from V and 1 base from J, the gap between germline ends came to 10 bases. Germline V gene sequence: CDR1 GTSNPN, CDR2 SVGIG (reference sequence). The CDR3 covers 13 residues. The CDR3 is CAWTLWANTEAFF. CDR3 sequence (DNA): TGTGCCTGGACCCTGTGGGCGAACACTGAAGCTTTCTTT.

V and J are TRBV23-1 and TRBJ1-1; possibly TRBD1 for D (6 bases). TRBV23-1 counts as an open reading frame of uncertain function. Trimming shortened V by 5 bases and J by 4 bases, and 23 bases separated the two germline ends. The CDR3 is 17 amino acids. The CDR3 DNA reads as TGCGCCAGCAGTAATCGGTGCGGGGGATTCAGGGGCACTGAAGCTTTCTTT. Translating it yields CASSNRCGGFRGTEAFF.